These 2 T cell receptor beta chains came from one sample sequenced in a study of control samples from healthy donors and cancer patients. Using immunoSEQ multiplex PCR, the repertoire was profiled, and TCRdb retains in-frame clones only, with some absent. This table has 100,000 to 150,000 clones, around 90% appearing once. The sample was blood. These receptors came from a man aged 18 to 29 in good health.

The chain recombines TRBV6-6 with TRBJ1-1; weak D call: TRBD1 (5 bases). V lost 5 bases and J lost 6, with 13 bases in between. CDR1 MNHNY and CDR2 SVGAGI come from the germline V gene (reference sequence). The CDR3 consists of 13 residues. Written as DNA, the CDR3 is TGTGCCAGCAGTCCCCCGACCAGGGCTGAAGCTTTCTTT. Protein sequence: CASSPPTRAEAFF.

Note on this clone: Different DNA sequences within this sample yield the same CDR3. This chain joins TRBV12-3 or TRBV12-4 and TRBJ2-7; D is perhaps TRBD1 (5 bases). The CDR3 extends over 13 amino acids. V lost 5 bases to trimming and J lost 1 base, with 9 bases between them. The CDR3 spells CASSLDRSYEQYF. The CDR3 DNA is TGTGCCAGCAGTCTCGACAGATCCTACGAGCAGTACTTC.